Listed here are 7 T cell receptor beta chains from one sample, sequenced in a study of blood T cell repertoires in COVID-19. Repertoires were generated with immunoSEQ multiplex PCR, while TCRdb's copy carries only in-frame clones and drops some. The data show about 320,000 clones, around 89% seen once. Sequenced: peripheral blood. These receptors were obtained from a woman aged 30 to 39 with COVID-19, enrolled during active disease.

The V call is TRBV7-2, the J call TRBJ2-1; D call uncertain. This CDR3 region has 14 residues. Trimming removed 2 bases at V and 7 bases at J, with 12 bases between. The germline gives CDR1 SGHTA, CDR2 FQGNSA. CDR3 coding DNA: TGTGCCAGCAGCTTACAGGTTGTTAGGAATGAGCAGTTCTTC. Residues: CASSLQVVRNEQFF.

This chain uses TRBV7-9 with TRBJ2-7; tentative D call: TRBD2 (7 bases). In germline, CDR1 is SEHNR, CDR2 FQNEAQ (reference sequence). The V and J ends lost 8 bases and 3 bases respectively, with 20 bases between them. The CDR3 is made up of 15 amino acids. Here the CDR3 reads CASEETSRGYYEQYV. Written as DNA, the CDR3 is TGTGCCAGCGAGGAGACTAGCAGGGGTTACTACGAGCAGTACGTC.

The chain has TRBV10-3 and TRBJ1-1; D call uncertain. Trimming cost V 2 bases and J 10 bases, with 11 bases left between them. From germline, CDR1 is ENHRY and CDR2 SYGVKD. The CDR3 runs to 12 residues. The CDR3 DNA reads as TGTGCCATCAGTGAGGAGCCCGCTACAGCTTTCTTT. This codes for CAISEEPATAFF.

V usage is TRBV6-1 and J usage is TRBJ1-6; tentatively, D is TRBD1 (6 bases). Germline CDR1 MNHNS, CDR2 SASEGT. The ends were cut back, 3 bases at V and 7 bases at J, with 25 bases in the middle. The length of the CDR3 is 19 residues. The CDR3 nucleotides are TGTGCCAGCAGTGAGCACAGGGTAGGGACTACGGGTATGAATTCACCCCTCCACTTT. It specifies CASSEHRVGTTGMNSPLHF.

CDR3 bases: TGCACCAGCAGCCCAGACAAGGGACAGGGACAAGAAAAACTGTTTTTT. This encodes CTSSPDKGQGQEKLFF. The gene calls are TRBV1 and TRBJ1-4; the D call in the table, TRBD1, was not verified against the DNA. TRBV1 is deemed a pseudogene. The CDR3 is 16 residues long.

The chain has TRBV12-5 and TRBJ1-5; D ambiguous. From germline, CDR1 is LGHNT and CDR2 FRNRAP. The CDR3 contains 11 residues. V dropped 11 bases and J dropped 6 bases, with 11 bases sitting between them. This CDR3 is CASGEGQPQHF. CDR3 coding DNA: TGTGCTTCCGGGGAGGGTCAGCCCCAGCATTTT.

This chain joins TRBV6-2 or TRBV6-3 and TRBJ1-5; 11 positions match TRBD1. Germline CDR1 MNHEY, CDR2 SVGEGT. The CDR3 is 17 amino acids. V dropped 0 bases and J dropped 7; count of bases not matched to a gene: 8. As DNA, the CDR3 is TGTGCCAGCAGTTACTCGATTGGACAGGGGGCTTCGCAGCCCCAGCATTTT. This encodes CASSYSIGQGASQPQHF.